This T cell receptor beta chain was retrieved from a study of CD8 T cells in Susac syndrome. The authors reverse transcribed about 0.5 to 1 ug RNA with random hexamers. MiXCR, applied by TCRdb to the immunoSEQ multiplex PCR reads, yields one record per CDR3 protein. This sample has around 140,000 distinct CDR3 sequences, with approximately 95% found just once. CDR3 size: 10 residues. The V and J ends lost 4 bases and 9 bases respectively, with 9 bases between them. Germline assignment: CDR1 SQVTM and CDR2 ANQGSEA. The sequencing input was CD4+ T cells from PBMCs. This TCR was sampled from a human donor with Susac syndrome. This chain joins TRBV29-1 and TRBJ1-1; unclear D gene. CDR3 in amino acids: CSVVTNKAFF. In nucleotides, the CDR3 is TGCAGCGTTGTAACGAATAAAGCTTTCTTT.